The subject of this entry is one T cell receptor (beta chain). Looked up from germline, CDR1 is MNHNS and CDR2 is SASEGT. V was pared by 8 bases and J by 7 bases, with 7 bases of the junction left unmatched. This CDR3 comprises 14 residues. Single viable CD3+CD4+CD8-CD45RO+ cells were sorted as the memory CD4+ T cells. Data came from immunoSEQ multiplex PCR; TCRdb stores just in-frame clones and leaves some out. The top ten clones hold roughly 5.2% of a sample with 30,000 to 40,000 clones, approximately 79% of them seen once. This sample was included in a study of memory CD4+ T cells and cytomegalovirus serostatus.

The chain employs TRBV6-1 and TRBJ1-6, with TRBD1 matching over 8 bases. Sequenced: memory CD4+ T cells from blood. The receptor was isolated from an adult in good health and CMV-seropositive. This CDR3 is CASDRGAGNSPLHF. The CDR3 nucleotides read TGTGCCAGCGACAGGGGCGCGGGAAATTCACCCCTCCACTTT.